Below, one T cell receptor (beta chain) is given with its context. This CDR3 comprises 14 residues. The germline V gene encodes CDR1 SNHLY and CDR2 FYNNEI. V was clipped by 5 bases and J by 4 bases; unmatched bases: 6. These data come from a study of blood T cell repertoires in COVID-19. Study information: Sources were T cells, B-cell-depleted T cells, or PBMCs; the material itself was cDNA or gDNA.

Assay used: immunoSEQ multiplex PCR; TCRdb lists only in-frame clones, some missing. In the table there are some 130,000 clones, more than 70% of which are singletons. This clonotype was obtained from a man between 65 and 85 years old with acute or convalescent COVID-19. The chain couples TRBV2 to TRBJ1-2, with 8 positions matching TRBD1. The sequencing sample was made of peripheral blood. For the CDR3, the DNA is TGTGCCAGCAGTCCCCAGACAGGGGCCTATGGCTACACCTTC. Translation gives CASSPQTGAYGYTF.